A selection of T cell receptor beta chains follows, all from one sample in a study of T-cell reconstitution after alpha-beta-depleted transplantation in children. TCRdb analysed the PCR reads with MiXCR anew, one entry per CDR3 protein. The sample records hundreds of thousands of distinct CDR3 sequences, about an eighth being singletons. This specimen was PBMCs, taken before TCRalphabeta/CD19-depleted stem cell transplant. The receptors come from a girl aged 2-10 years with congenital amegakaryocytic thrombocytopenia, due to receive a stem cell transplant. Both conserved end residues are part of each CDR3. D genes are given only for firm matches. Clone size appears in some rows only: once, few, many, or a class for an expanded clone.

D gene: NA
J gene: TRBJ1-3
clone size: few
V gene: TRBV7-2
CDR3 protein: CASSLSVWGAGNTIYF
CDR3 DNA: TGTGCCAGCAGCTTATCGGTGTGGGGAGCTGGAAACACCATATATTTT

D gene: TRBD2
J gene: TRBJ2-3
clone size: NA
V gene: TRBV7-2
CDR3 protein: CASSWEGLAETDTQYF
CDR3 DNA: TGTGCCAGCAGCTGGGAAGGACTAGCAGAAACAGATACGCAGTATTTT

D gene: TRBD2
J gene: TRBJ2-7
clone size: once
V gene: TRBV5-1
CDR3 protein: CASSIKREPGYEQYF
CDR3 DNA: TGCGCCAGCAGCATAAAGCGGGAGCCTGGGTACGAGCAGTACTTC

D gene: NA
J gene: TRBJ2-7
clone size: many
V gene: TRBV20-1
CDR3 protein: CSAGRTTPYEQYF
CDR3 DNA: TGCAGTGCCGGAAGGACGACACCCTACGAGCAGTACTTC

D gene: TRBD1
J gene: TRBJ2-7
clone size: NA
V gene: TRBV6-1
CDR3 protein: CASGVVTGPYEQYF
CDR3 DNA: TGTGCCAGCGGGGTCGTGACAGGGCCTTACGAGCAGTACTTC

D gene: TRBD2
J gene: TRBJ2-2
clone size: NA
V gene: TRBV20-1
CDR3 protein: CSARDSINSGSLYTGELFF
CDR3 DNA: TGCAGTGCTAGAGACTCTATTAATAGCGGGAGTTTGTACACCGGGGAGCTGTTTTTT

D gene: NA
J gene: TRBJ1-2
clone size: many
V gene: TRBV12-3/TRBV12-4
CDR3 protein: CASSHSHHGYTF
CDR3 DNA: TGTGCCAGCAGTCATTCCCATCATGGCTACACCTTC

D gene: TRBD2
J gene: TRBJ2-1
clone size: many
V gene: TRBV15
CDR3 protein: CATTTSGGHNEQFF
CDR3 DNA: TGTGCCACCACTACTAGCGGGGGACACAATGAGCAGTTCTTC

D gene: TRBD2
J gene: TRBJ2-1
clone size: many
V gene: TRBV7-2
CDR3 protein: CASSLVAGVGGEQFF
CDR3 DNA: TGTGCCAGCAGCTTGGTGGCGGGAGTCGGTGGTGAGCAGTTCTTC

D gene: NA
J gene: TRBJ2-1
clone size: many
V gene: TRBV28
CDR3 protein: CASSFLRQVYNEQFF
CDR3 DNA: TGTGCCAGCAGTTTCCTTCGGCAAGTCTACAATGAGCAGTTCTTC

D gene: NA
J gene: TRBJ2-1
clone size: many
V gene: TRBV21-1
CDR3 protein: CASSLANGRPRRNNEQFF
CDR3 DNA: TGTGCCAGCAGCCTCGCTAACGGGAGGCCCAGACGAAACAATGAGCAGTTCTTC

D gene: TRBD1
J gene: TRBJ1-1
clone size: NA
V gene: TRBV5-1
CDR3 protein: CASSNRGANTEAFF
CDR3 DNA: TGCGCCAGCAGCAACAGGGGAGCGAACACTGAAGCTTTCTTT

D gene: TRBD2
J gene: TRBJ2-5
clone size: NA
V gene: TRBV20-1
CDR3 protein: CSAFPYSGNEETQYF
CDR3 DNA: TGCAGTGCTTTCCCCTATAGCGGGAATGAAGAGACCCAGTACTTC

D gene: NA
J gene: TRBJ2-7
clone size: many
V gene: TRBV20-1
CDR3 protein: CSAPLGGIYEQYF
CDR3 DNA: TGCAGTGCCCCGCTTGGGGGGATCTACGAGCAGTACTTC

D gene: NA
J gene: TRBJ1-1
clone size: many
V gene: TRBV6-6
CDR3 protein: CASSNRENTEAFF
CDR3 DNA: TGTGCCAGCAGTAACAGGGAGAACACTGAAGCTTTCTTT

D gene: TRBD2
J gene: TRBJ2-2
clone size: NA
V gene: TRBV10-1
CDR3 protein: CASGTTNTGELFF
CDR3 DNA: TGCGCCAGCGGGACTACCAACACCGGGGAGCTGTTTTTT

D gene: NA
J gene: TRBJ2-7
clone size: many
V gene: TRBV20-1
CDR3 protein: CSARSPGSDEQYF
CDR3 DNA: TGCAGTGCTAGATCCCCGGGTTCCGACGAGCAGTACTTC

D gene: TRBD2
J gene: TRBJ2-1
clone size: few
V gene: TRBV20-1
CDR3 protein: CSARDGLAGSSYNEQFF
CDR3 DNA: TGCAGTGCTAGGGATGGACTAGCGGGCAGCTCCTACAATGAGCAGTTCTTC

D gene: NA
J gene: TRBJ2-1
clone size: NA
V gene: TRBV20-1
CDR3 protein: CSALGGDIVYEQFF
CDR3 DNA: TGCAGTGCACTAGGGGGGGATATCGTTTATGAGCAGTTCTTC

D gene: NA
J gene: TRBJ1-5
clone size: many
V gene: TRBV7-8
CDR3 protein: CASSLGTANQPQHF
CDR3 DNA: TGTGCCAGCAGCTTAGGGACAGCAAATCAGCCCCAGCATTTT

D gene: NA
J gene: TRBJ2-1
clone size: many
V gene: TRBV20-1
CDR3 protein: CSARGGAEQFF
CDR3 DNA: TGCAGTGCTAGAGGCGGGGCTGAGCAGTTCTTC

D gene: TRBD1
J gene: TRBJ2-1
clone size: many
V gene: TRBV29-1
CDR3 protein: CSVGSGTGTEQFF
CDR3 DNA: TGCAGCGTTGGCTCCGGGACAGGGACTGAGCAGTTCTTC

D gene: NA
J gene: TRBJ2-5
clone size: many
V gene: TRBV5-1
CDR3 protein: CASSLTSPSETQYF
CDR3 DNA: TGCGCCAGCAGCTTGACTAGCCCCTCGGAGACCCAGTACTTC

D gene: TRBD2
J gene: TRBJ2-1
clone size: many
V gene: TRBV12-3/TRBV12-4
CDR3 protein: CASSYGTSVYNEQFF
CDR3 DNA: TGTGCCAGCAGTTACGGGACTAGCGTCTACAATGAGCAGTTCTTC

D gene: TRBD1
J gene: TRBJ2-7
clone size: NA
V gene: TRBV10-3
CDR3 protein: CAISVVAGGSYEQYF
CDR3 DNA: TGTGCCATCAGTGTTGTGGCAGGGGGCTCCTACGAGCAGTACTTC

D gene: NA
J gene: TRBJ2-5
clone size: many
V gene: TRBV5-1
CDR3 protein: CASSLGVLRETQYF
CDR3 DNA: TGCGCCAGCAGCTTGGGAGTCCTAAGGGAGACCCAGTACTTC

D gene: TRBD2
J gene: TRBJ2-7
clone size: NA
V gene: TRBV5-1
CDR3 protein: CASSLGLAGPYSYEQYF
CDR3 DNA: TGCGCCAGCAGCTTGGGTCTAGCGGGACCATACTCCTACGAGCAGTACTTC

D gene: NA
J gene: TRBJ2-5
clone size: NA
V gene: TRBV15
CDR3 protein: CATSRGVVLGETQYF
CDR3 DNA: TGTGCCACCAGCAGAGGAGTGGTTCTTGGAGAGACCCAGTACTTC

D gene: TRBD2
J gene: TRBJ2-6
clone size: many
V gene: TRBV20-1
CDR3 protein: CSARPKWGGTGANVLTF
CDR3 DNA: TGCAGTGCTAGACCCAAATGGGGGGGAACAGGGGCCAACGTCCTGACTTTC

D gene: NA
J gene: TRBJ2-7
clone size: many
V gene: TRBV20-1
CDR3 protein: CSASWDSFYEQYF
CDR3 DNA: TGCAGTGCTAGTTGGGACTCCTTCTACGAGCAGTACTTC

D gene: TRBD1
J gene: TRBJ2-1
clone size: few
V gene: TRBV28
CDR3 protein: CASRYQGAGEQFF
CDR3 DNA: TGTGCCAGCAGATATCAGGGGGCCGGGGAGCAGTTCTTC

D gene: TRBD1
J gene: TRBJ1-1
clone size: many
V gene: TRBV20-1
CDR3 protein: CSADQGDTEAFF
CDR3 DNA: TGCAGTGCTGATCAGGGGGACACTGAAGCTTTCTTT

D gene: TRBD1
J gene: TRBJ2-7
clone size: many
V gene: TRBV5-1
CDR3 protein: CASSINPGQSYEQYF
CDR3 DNA: TGCGCCAGCAGCATTAACCCGGGACAGTCCTACGAGCAGTACTTC

D gene: NA
J gene: TRBJ2-7
clone size: few
V gene: TRBV5-1
CDR3 protein: CASSLRWNSYEQYF
CDR3 DNA: TGCGCCAGCAGCTTGCGCTGGAACTCCTACGAGCAGTACTTC

D gene: NA
J gene: TRBJ2-2
clone size: many
V gene: TRBV7-6
CDR3 protein: CASTLMGRGTGELFF
CDR3 DNA: TGTGCCAGCACCCTAATGGGAAGAGGCACCGGGGAGCTGTTTTTT

D gene: TRBD2
J gene: TRBJ2-7
clone size: few
V gene: TRBV20-1
CDR3 protein: CSAREPAGGSYEQYF
CDR3 DNA: TGCAGTGCTAGAGAGCCAGCGGGAGGGTCCTACGAGCAGTACTTC

D gene: NA
J gene: TRBJ2-3
clone size: few
V gene: TRBV12-3/TRBV12-4
CDR3 protein: CASSLFSADTQYF
CDR3 DNA: TGTGCCAGCAGTCTTTTCAGTGCAGATACGCAGTATTTT

D gene: NA
J gene: TRBJ2-1
clone size: NA
V gene: TRBV12-3/TRBV12-4
CDR3 protein: CASSPPGIPFYNEQFF
CDR3 DNA: TGTGCCAGCAGCCCTCCCGGGATTCCTTTCTACAATGAGCAGTTCTTC

D gene: NA
J gene: TRBJ1-2
clone size: many
V gene: TRBV4-1
CDR3 protein: CASSQDGNLHTF
CDR3 DNA: TGCGCCAGCAGCCAAGATGGCAATCTCCACACCTTC

D gene: NA
J gene: TRBJ1-5
clone size: few
V gene: TRBV21-1
CDR3 protein: CASSKALVSPNQPQHF
CDR3 DNA: TGTGCCAGCAGCAAAGCGCTAGTCAGTCCAAATCAGCCCCAGCATTTT

D gene: NA
J gene: TRBJ1-2
clone size: many
V gene: TRBV7-9
CDR3 protein: CASNDAGRTDYGYTF
CDR3 DNA: TGTGCCAGCAACGATGCCGGCAGGACAGACTATGGCTACACCTTC

D gene: NA
J gene: TRBJ2-1
clone size: few
V gene: TRBV11-2
CDR3 protein: CASSLGFTNEQFF
CDR3 DNA: TGTGCCAGCAGCTTAGGGTTCACCAATGAGCAGTTCTTC

D gene: TRBD1
J gene: TRBJ1-5
clone size: many
V gene: TRBV20-1
CDR3 protein: CSASSPGQGFINQPQHF
CDR3 DNA: TGCAGTGCTAGCTCTCCGGGACAGGGGTTTATCAATCAGCCCCAGCATTTT